Sequencing of this T cell receptor (beta chain) was carried out in a study of cytomegalovirus exposure and HLA in healthy donors (dated by TCRdb to the late 2010s). For context, the study as a whole: An earlier analysis of 587 of the donors reported under 300 Gb of sequence data and around 110 million unique TCR beta sequences obtained from about 200 million T cells. An early release covering roughly 600 HLA-typed donors comprised about 290 gigabases of sequencing data and approximately 85 million unique TCR sequences. Of the 300 to 500 genotyped donors, 75% to 85% were placed in the genetic ancestry cluster associated with self-reported Caucasian donors. The study was designed to test whether signatures of past pathogen exposure could be identified by cataloging public T cell receptors. The study used immunosequencing to profile the T cell repertoires of approximately 640 subjects and linked those repertoires to cytomegalovirus serostatus. In addition to the first cohort of approximately 670 subjects, a separate validation cohort of over 90 different subjects was used. The study combined high-throughput TCR immunosequencing, statistical association of individual TCRs with disease status, and machine learning to predict cytomegalovirus infection status. A later analysis re-examined previously published TCR beta repertoires from 610 or so donors and added high-resolution HLA genotyping to investigate patterns of TCR occurrence. Rather than using new phenotypic data, the later analysis identified candidate immune exposures from TCR beta sequences and from how often those sequences occurred across donors. An earlier analysis of fewer than 700 of the donors applied high-throughput TCR beta sequencing to assess whether each TCR beta V gene segment acted as functional or pseudogenic. Donor age, sex, ethnicity and CMV serostatus were collected together with the repertoire data. A later genetic analysis used genome-wide SNP genotypes for about 55% of the 666 donors, treating that subset as a discovery cohort. All discovery cohort repertoires had been generated on a single sequencing platform. Both class I and class II loci were covered by HLA typing, at four-digit resolution. The number of typed donors differed by locus: roughly 629-640 for A, B, C, DRB1 and DQB1; approximately 530 for DQA1; approximately 600 for DPA1; and roughly 470 for DPB1. Several DR-DQ haplotypes were treated as single units for association and clustering because of strong linkage in the cohort. Across 398 genotyped donors of the cohort, an average of approximately 240,000 unique TCR beta nucleotide sequences per donor were sequenced, and 15% to 20% of those sequences were non-productive.

The cohort consisted of fewer than 700 healthy bone marrow donors. At the time of sampling, every cohort member was nominally healthy, though immune exposures that went unrecorded were likely present. The donor tested CMV seropositive, placing the donor among the 289 seropositive members of the cohort. A peripheral blood sample was provided by each donor, and peripheral blood mononuclear cells were used for TCR beta sequencing. The Qiagen DNeasy Blood Extraction Kit was used to extract genomic DNA from the blood cell samples. Overall study results and their limits: A cluster of highly shared sequence variants was judged likely to be a technical artifact of the sequencing pipeline. A later genetic analysis reported fewer N-insertions in productive TCRs among donors in an Asian-associated ancestry cluster than the roughly 690-donor mean. In a later analysis, HLA-associated TCR beta chains showed more clonal expansion and lower generation probabilities than non-associated chains that were equally common. It was suggested by the authors that the approach could potentially be generalized to other disease states and immunological phenotypes. Some IMGT-functional V segments, including TRBV6-2 and TRBV6-3, could not be told apart with the 87-base-pair reads, so those segments were excluded. A further reported finding was that TCR beta sequences accurately predicted the HLA-A and HLA-B alleles for most subjects in the first cohort. In both the original and validation cohorts, the classifier was reported to diagnose cytomegalovirus status with high specificity and sensitivity. Most CMV-associated TCR beta chains appeared to be HLA-restricted in a later analysis, and the HLA associations seemed to be driven largely by CMV exposure. A total of about 150 TCR beta chains were listed by the study as associated with cytomegalovirus. For the cohort, immune exposure information was limited to CMV serostatus. A later analysis found that TCR association rates varied across HLA loci, with DRB1 alleles showing the most associated TCRs and HLA-C alleles the fewest. Because HLA typing was unavailable for some donors at each locus, only the typed subset was used in association tests. Three of the identified cytomegalovirus-associated TCR beta chains were confirmed in vitro to be specific for cytomegalovirus antigens. Because counts were too low, about 18 rarely observed V segments, including chromosome 9 orphons, were excluded from the earlier analysis of around 640 of the donors. This cohort had only TCR beta chains sequenced, and the lack of alpha or paired-chain data limited which features could be detected. A later analysis associated some 17,000 TCR beta sequences with specific HLA alleles at a false discovery rate of 0.05. An association between a missense DCLRE1C variant and V-gene and J-gene trimming of TCR beta chains was found in a later genetic analysis and replicated in an independent cohort. Most TCR sequences were observed very rarely across donors, whereas some public TCRs were present in many individuals. Linkage disequilibrium might explain the correlated functional status among segregating V segments, but an unknown experimental factor could not be excluded. When HLA alleles, especially DR and DQ, strongly co-occurred, TCR associations were difficult to assign to individual alleles. According to a later analysis, parvovirus B19, influenza, CMV and Epstein-Barr virus appeared linked to several top co-occurrence clusters. Sequencing depth was assumed to be roughly uniform across donors in the presence/absence analyses, though that assumption may not hold. In an earlier analysis of more than 450 of the donors, most TCR beta V segments were observed in productive rearrangements about 87% or about 30% of the time, broadly matching IMGT annotations.

Regarding this clone: Its specific antigen is unknown. Within one base of it there is no much larger clone, and no base qualities were kept.

The CDR3 spans 14 residues, from the cysteine through the phenylalanine. The only DNA kept is the CDR3, 42 bases in frame from the first base. At the junction V is shortened by 0 bases and J by 5 bases, with 8 bases in between. CDR1 and CDR2 were assigned from the germline V gene as SGHTS and YDEGEE. The library was built by means of the immunoSEQ multiplex PCR assay. A mixture of 60 forward primers for TCR Vbeta segments and 13 reverse primers for TCR Jbeta segments was used in the multiplex PCR. Amplification of the CDR3 region of rearranged TCR beta genes was performed with a multiplex PCR assay on genomic DNA. On the Illumina HiSeq System, the amplified TCR beta libraries were sequenced as 87-base-pair reads. In the authors' own workflow: A later analysis counted some 80 million unique TCR beta chains across the 600 to 850 repertoires, and 9 million to 14 million of these chains were shared by at least two donors. A nearest-neighbor algorithm error-corrected the raw reads and collapsed the reads into unique sequences, merging closely related sequences to remove PCR and sequencing errors. V, D and J gene segments were assigned by aligning CDR3 sequences to IMGT reference sequences. For a sequence to be retained, a match of at least six nucleotides was required to both a V gene segment and a J gene segment. A rearrangement was called productive if the CDR3 had no stop codons and remained in frame with V and J, and every other rearrangement was called non-productive. CDR3 was defined by IMGT convention, running from the second conserved V-encoded cysteine to the conserved J-encoded phenylalanine. Sequences without an unambiguous match to a single V gene segment were excluded from the earlier analysis of approximately 560 of the donors. In an earlier analysis of 500 to 750 of the donors, V segments were called functional above 56.7% productive rearrangements and were called segregating when the between-donor standard deviation exceeded 5%. To diagnose cytomegalovirus status from the catalog of TCR beta chain sequences, a statistical classification framework was built. V and J gene assignment, in a later analysis, came from comparing TCR nucleotide sequences with IMGT/GENE-DB human TR gene sequences. In a later analysis, CDR3 sequences and most-parsimonious VDJ recombination scenarios were assigned using the TCRdist pipeline. In a later analysis, each TCR beta chain was defined by its CDR3 amino acid sequence together with its V-gene family, and reads lacking a unique V-gene family were excluded. A later analysis removed 550 to 700 highly shared, low-generation-probability nucleotide sequences to deal with suspected cross-contamination and a sequencing artifact. A later analysis calculated a clonal expansion index for each public chain from normalized within-repertoire ranks of inferred template counts. A later analysis computed generation probabilities with a VDJ recombination model fitted to out-of-frame rearrangements, and checked the results against IGoR. Hypergeometric tests were used in a later analysis to score TCR-TCR, TCR-HLA and TCR-CMV co-occurrence, with a repertoire-size bias correction applied to the TCR pairs. In a later analysis, false discovery rates were estimated by permuting HLA or CMV assignments 20 times. In a later analysis, co-occurring TCRs were grouped with DBSCAN, and TCRdist sequence similarity was added when clustering was performed within HLA-allele-positive subsets. For co-occurrence clustering, repertoires with fewer than 30,000 or more than 120,000 public chains were excluded, along with a handful of repertoires with anomalous nucleotide sharing. TCRdb stores this immuneACCESS table with in-frame sequences only. Part of the clones is absent; in the studies checked, under half of the shortfall reflects unresolved V genes, and no reason is known for the rest. D and trimming come from the DNA, and the V and J calls and clone size come from that table. The sample has 100,000 to 150,000 clones on record, roughly four fifths of them singletons. The ten largest clonotypes hold about 6% of the sample.

Input material: PBMCs. The chain couples TRBV5-8 to TRBJ1-4; possibly the D gene is TRBD1, per 5 matching bases. The receptor was isolated from a woman aged 50 to 60 in good health and CMV-seropositive. The CDR3 region: CASSLAQGNEKLFF. The nucleotide sequence is TGTGCCAGCAGCTTGGCTCAGGGCAATGAAAAACTGTTTTTT. The CDR3 plus the reference TRBV5-8 and TRBJ1-4 genes for the other parts give the full variable domain: EAGVTQSPTHLIKTRGQQATLRCSPISGHTSVYWYQQALGLGLQFLLWYDEGEERNRGNFPPRFSGRQFPNYSSELNVNALELEDSALYLCASSLAQGNEKLFFGSGTQLSVL.